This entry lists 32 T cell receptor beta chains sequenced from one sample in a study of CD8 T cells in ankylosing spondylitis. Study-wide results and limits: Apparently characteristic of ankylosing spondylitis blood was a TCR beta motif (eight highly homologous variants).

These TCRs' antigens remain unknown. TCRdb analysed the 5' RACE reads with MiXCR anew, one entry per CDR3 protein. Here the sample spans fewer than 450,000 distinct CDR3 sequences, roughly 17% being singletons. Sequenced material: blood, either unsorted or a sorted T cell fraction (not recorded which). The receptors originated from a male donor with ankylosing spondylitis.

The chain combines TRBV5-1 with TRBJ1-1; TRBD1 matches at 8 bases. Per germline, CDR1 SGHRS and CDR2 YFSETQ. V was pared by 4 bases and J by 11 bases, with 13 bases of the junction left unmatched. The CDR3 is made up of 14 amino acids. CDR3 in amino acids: CASSADRVPVEAFF. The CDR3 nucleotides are TGCGCCAGCAGCGCGGACAGGGTCCCTGTAGAGGCTTTCTTT.

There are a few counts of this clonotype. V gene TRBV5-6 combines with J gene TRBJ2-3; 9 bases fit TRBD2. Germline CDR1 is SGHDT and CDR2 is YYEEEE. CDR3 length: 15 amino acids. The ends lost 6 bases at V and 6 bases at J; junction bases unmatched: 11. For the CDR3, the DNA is TGTGCCAGCACCTGGGGCGGGAGGGCCAAGGATACGCAGTATTTT. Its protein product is CASTWGGRAKDTQYF.

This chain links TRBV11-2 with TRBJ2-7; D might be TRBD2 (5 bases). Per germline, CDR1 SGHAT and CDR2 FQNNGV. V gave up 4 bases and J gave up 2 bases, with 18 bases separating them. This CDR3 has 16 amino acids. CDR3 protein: CASSSRRAQIPYEQYF. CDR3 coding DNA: TGTGCCAGCAGCTCGAGGCGGGCCCAAATCCCCTACGAGCAGTACTTC.

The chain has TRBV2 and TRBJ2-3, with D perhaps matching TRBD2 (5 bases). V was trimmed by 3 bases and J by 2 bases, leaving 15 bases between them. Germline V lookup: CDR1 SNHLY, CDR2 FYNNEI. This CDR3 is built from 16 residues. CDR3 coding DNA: TGTGCCAGCAGTGACGGAACTAGATCCTTCACAGATACGCAGTATTTT. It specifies CASSDGTRSFTDTQYF.

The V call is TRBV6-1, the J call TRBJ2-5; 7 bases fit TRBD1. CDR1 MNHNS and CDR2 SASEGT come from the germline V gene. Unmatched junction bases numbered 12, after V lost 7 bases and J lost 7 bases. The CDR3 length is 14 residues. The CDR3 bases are TGTGCCAGCAAAGAAGGGGTTCCAGGGGGGACCCAGTACTTC. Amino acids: CASKEGVPGGTQYF.

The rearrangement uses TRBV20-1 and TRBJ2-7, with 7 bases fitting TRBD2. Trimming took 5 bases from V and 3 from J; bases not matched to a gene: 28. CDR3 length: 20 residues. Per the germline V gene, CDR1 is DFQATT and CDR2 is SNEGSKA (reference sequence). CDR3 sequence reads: CSAHYPPGREGLLGLYEQYF. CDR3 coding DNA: TGCAGTGCTCACTACCCCCCGGGGAGGGAGGGCCTGCTGGGCCTCTACGAGCAGTACTTC.

The CDR3 DNA follows: TGTGCCAGCAGTGAATCGGGGTCTCGGGCCAAAAACATTCAGTACTTC. Translation gives CASSESGSRAKNIQYF. This chain joins TRBV6-1 and TRBJ2-4; tentative D call: TRBD2 (5 bases). This CDR3 has 16 residues. Trimming took off 2 bases at V and 1 base at J, with 12 bases between the two ends. Germline V gene sequence: CDR1 MNHNS, CDR2 SASEGT.

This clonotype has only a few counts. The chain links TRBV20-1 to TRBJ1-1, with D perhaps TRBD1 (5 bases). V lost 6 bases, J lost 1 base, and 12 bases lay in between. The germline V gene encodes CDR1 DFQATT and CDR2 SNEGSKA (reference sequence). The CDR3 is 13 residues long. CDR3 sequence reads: CSAPQGTNTEAFF. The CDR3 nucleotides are TGCAGTGCCCCCCAGGGAACGAACACTGAAGCTTTCTTT.

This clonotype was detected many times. CDR3 in amino acids: CASSLSGTRADTQYF. The CDR3 region has the DNA TGCGCCAGCAGCCTTTCCGGGACTAGGGCAGATACGCAGTATTTT. The chain joins TRBV5-1 to TRBJ2-3; TRBD2 aligns across 8 bases. After removal of 4 bases from V and 4 bases from J, the junction contained 8 bases not matched to a gene. Germline CDR1 SGHRS, CDR2 YFSETQ. The CDR3 extends over 15 amino acids.

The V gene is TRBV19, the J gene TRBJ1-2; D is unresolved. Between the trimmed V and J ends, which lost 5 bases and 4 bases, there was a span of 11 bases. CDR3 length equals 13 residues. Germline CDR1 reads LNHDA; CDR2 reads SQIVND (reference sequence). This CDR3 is CASSAAVSYGYTF. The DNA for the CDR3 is TGTGCCAGTAGTGCGGCAGTCAGCTATGGCTACACCTTC.

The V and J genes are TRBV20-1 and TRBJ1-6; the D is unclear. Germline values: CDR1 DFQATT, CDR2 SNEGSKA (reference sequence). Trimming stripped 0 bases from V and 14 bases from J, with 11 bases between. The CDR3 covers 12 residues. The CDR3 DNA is TGCAGTGCTAGAGATGACGGAGAGGCCCTCCACTTT. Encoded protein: CSARDDGEALHF.

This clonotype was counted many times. This CDR3 is CSVSQGQEAFF. The DNA for the CDR3 is TGCAGCGTTTCCCAGGGGCAAGAAGCTTTCTTT. This chain joins TRBV29-1 and TRBJ1-1, with D possibly matching TRBD1 (6 bases). V lost 5 bases and J lost 8, with 12 bases in between. The CDR3 totals 11 residues. In germline, CDR1 is SQVTM, CDR2 ANQGSEA.

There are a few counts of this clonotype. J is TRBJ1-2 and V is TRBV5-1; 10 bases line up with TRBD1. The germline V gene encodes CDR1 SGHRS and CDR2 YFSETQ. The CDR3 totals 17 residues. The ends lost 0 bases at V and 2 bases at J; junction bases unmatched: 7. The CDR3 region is CASSLGLPTGGNYGYTF. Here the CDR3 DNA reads TGCGCCAGCAGCTTGGGACTGCCGACAGGGGGCAACTATGGCTACACCTTC.

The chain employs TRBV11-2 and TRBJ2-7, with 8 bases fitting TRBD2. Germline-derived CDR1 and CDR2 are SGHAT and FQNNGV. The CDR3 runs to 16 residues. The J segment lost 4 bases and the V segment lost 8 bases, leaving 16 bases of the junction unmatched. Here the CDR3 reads CASGPPFSSGGYEQYF. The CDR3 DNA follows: TGTGCCAGCGGCCCTCCTTTCTCCAGCGGGGGATACGAGCAGTACTTC.

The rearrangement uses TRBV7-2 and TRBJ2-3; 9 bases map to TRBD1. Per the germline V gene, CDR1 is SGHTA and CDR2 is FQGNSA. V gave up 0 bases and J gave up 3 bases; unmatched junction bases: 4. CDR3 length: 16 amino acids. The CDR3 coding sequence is TGTGCCAGCAGCTTAGCCGTGGGACAGGGAACAGATACGCAGTATTTT. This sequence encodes CASSLAVGQGTDTQYF. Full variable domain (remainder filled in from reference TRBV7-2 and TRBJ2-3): GAGVSQSPSNKVTEKGKDVELRCDPISGHTALYWYRQSLGQGLEFLIYFQGNSAPDKSGLPSDRFSAERTGGSVSTLTIQRTQQEDSAVYLCASSLAVGQGTDTQYFGPGTRLTVL.

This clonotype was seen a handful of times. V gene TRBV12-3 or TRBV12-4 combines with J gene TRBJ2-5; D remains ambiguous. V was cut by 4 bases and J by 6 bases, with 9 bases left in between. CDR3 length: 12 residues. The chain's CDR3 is CASSYGDQTQYF. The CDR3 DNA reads TGTGCCAGCAGTTACGGCGACCAGACCCAGTACTTC.

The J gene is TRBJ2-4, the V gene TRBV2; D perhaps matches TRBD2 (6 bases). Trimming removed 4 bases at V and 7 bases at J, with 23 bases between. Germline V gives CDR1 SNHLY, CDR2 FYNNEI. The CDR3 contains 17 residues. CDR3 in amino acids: CASSGVYGGSGRNIQYF. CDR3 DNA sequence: TGTGCCAGCAGTGGGGTTTATGGGGGGAGCGGCCGGAACATTCAGTACTTC.

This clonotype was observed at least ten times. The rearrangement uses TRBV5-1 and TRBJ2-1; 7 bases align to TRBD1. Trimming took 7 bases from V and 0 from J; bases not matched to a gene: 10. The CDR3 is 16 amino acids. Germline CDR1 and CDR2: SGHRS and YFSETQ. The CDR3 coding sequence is TGCGCCAGCTGCCCTAGGGGGCCGAGCTCCTACAATGAGCAGTTCTTC. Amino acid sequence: CASCPRGPSSYNEQFF. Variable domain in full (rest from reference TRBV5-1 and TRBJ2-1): KAGVTQTPRYLIKTRGQQVTLSCSPISGHRSVSWYQQTPGQGLQFLFEYFSETQRNKGNFPGRFSGRQFSNSRSEMNVSTLELGDSALYLCASCPRGPSSYNEQFFGPGTRLTVL.

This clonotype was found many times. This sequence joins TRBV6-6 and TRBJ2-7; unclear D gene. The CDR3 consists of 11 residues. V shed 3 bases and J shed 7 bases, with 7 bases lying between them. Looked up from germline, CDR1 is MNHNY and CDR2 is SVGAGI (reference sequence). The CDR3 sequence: CASSYSREQYF. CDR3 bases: TGTGCCAGCAGTTATTCGAGGGAGCAGTACTTC.

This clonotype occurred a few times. The chain's CDR3 is CASSEGTGNQETQYF. CDR3 DNA: TGTGCCAGCAGTGAAGGGACAGGGAACCAAGAGACCCAGTACTTC. This sequence joins TRBV2 and TRBJ2-5, with 8 bases identical to TRBD1. This CDR3 spans 15 amino acids. The germline CDR1 and CDR2 sequences are SNHLY and FYNNEI. After removal of 1 base from V and 0 bases from J, the junction contained 1 base not matched to a gene.

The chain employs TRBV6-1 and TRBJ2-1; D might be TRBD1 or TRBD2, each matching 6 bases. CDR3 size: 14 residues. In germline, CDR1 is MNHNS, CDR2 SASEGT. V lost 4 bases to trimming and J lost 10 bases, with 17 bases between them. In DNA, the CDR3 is TGTGCCAGCAGTGCGGGGGACACCCTTGGGGAGCAGTTCTTC. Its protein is CASSAGDTLGEQFF.

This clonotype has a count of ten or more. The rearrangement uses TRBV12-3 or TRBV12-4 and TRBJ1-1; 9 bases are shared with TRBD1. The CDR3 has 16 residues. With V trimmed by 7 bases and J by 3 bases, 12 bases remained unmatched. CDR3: CASIPSTGGQDTEAFF. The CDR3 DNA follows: TGTGCCAGCATTCCTTCGACAGGGGGTCAGGACACTGAAGCTTTCTTT.

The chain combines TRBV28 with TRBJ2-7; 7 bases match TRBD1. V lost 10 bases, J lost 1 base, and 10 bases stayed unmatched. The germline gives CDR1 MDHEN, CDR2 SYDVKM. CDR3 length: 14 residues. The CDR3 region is CATSRDSGSYEQYF. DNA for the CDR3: TGTGCCACCTCACGGGACAGCGGTTCCTACGAGCAGTACTTC.

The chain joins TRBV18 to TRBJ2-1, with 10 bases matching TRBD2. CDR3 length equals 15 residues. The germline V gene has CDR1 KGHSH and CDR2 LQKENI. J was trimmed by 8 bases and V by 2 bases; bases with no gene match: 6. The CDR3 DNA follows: TGTGCCAGCTCACCAGGACTAGCGGCAGGGGATGAGCAGTTCTTC. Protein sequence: CASSPGLAAGDEQFF.

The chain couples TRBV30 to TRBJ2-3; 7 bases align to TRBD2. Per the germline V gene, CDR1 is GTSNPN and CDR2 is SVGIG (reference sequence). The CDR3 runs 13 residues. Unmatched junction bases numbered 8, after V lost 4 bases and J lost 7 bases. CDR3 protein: CAWNGGSRYTQYF. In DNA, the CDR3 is TGTGCCTGGAACGGGGGGTCCAGGTATACGCAGTATTTT.

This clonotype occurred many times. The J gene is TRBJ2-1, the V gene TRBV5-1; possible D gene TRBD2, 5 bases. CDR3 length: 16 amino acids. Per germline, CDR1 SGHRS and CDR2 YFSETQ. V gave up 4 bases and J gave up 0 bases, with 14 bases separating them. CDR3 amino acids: CASSPTMGSSYNEQFF. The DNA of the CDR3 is TGCGCCAGCAGCCCCACGATGGGGAGCTCCTACAATGAGCAGTTCTTC. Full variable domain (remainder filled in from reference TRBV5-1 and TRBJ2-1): KAGVTQTPRYLIKTRGQQVTLSCSPISGHRSVSWYQQTPGQGLQFLFEYFSETQRNKGNFPGRFSGRQFSNSRSEMNVSTLELGDSALYLCASSPTMGSSYNEQFFGPGTRLTVL.

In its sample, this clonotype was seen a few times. The CDR3 DNA reads as TGCGCCAGCGATCGCAGACCACGAGGCACCGGGGAGCTGTTTTTT. Residues: CASDRRPRGTGELFF. The V gene is TRBV5-1, the J gene TRBJ2-2; D gene ambiguous. The CDR3 length is 15 residues. Germline CDR1 is SGHRS and CDR2 is YFSETQ. Trimming took 7 bases from V and 4 from J, leaving 17 bases between them.

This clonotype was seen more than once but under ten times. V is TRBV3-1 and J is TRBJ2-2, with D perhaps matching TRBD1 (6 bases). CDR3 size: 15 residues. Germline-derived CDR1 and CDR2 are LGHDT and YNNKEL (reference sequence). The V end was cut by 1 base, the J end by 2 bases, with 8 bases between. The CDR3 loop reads CASSQGDTNTGELFF. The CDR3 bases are TGTGCCAGCAGCCAAGGGGACACCAACACCGGGGAGCTGTTTTTT.

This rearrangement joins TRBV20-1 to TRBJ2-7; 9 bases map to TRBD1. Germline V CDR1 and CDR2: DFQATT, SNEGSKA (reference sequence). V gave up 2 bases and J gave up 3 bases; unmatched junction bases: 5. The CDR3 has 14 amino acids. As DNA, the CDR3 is TGCAGTGCTAGACAGGACAGGGGACTCTACGAGCAGTACTTC. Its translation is CSARQDRGLYEQYF.

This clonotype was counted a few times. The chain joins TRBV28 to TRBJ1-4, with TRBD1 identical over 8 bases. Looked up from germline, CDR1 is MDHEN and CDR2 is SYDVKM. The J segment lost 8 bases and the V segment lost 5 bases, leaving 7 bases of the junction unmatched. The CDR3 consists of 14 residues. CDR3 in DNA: TGTGCCAGCAGTGTAGGCGGGACAGGAGAAAAACTGTTTTTT. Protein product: CASSVGGTGEKLFF.

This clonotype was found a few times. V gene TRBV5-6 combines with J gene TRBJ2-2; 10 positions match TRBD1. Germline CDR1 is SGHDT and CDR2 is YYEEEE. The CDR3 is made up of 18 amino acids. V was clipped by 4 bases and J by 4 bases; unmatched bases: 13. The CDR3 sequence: CASSPTWGTGESTGELFF. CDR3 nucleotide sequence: TGTGCCAGCAGCCCGACGTGGGGGACAGGGGAGTCCACCGGGGAGCTGTTTTTT. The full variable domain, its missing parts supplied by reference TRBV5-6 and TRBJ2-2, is DAGVTQSPTHLIKTRGQQVTLRCSPKSGHDTVSWYQQALGQGPQFIFQYYEEEERQRGNFPDRFSGHQFPNYSSELNVNALLLGDSALYLCASSPTWGTGESTGELFFGEGSRLTVL.

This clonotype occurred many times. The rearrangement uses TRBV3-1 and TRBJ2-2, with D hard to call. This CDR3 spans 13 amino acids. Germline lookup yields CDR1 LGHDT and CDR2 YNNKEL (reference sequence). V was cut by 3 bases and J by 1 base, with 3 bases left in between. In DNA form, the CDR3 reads TGTGCCAGCAGCCACCTGAACACCGGGGAGCTGTTTTTT. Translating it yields CASSHLNTGELFF.